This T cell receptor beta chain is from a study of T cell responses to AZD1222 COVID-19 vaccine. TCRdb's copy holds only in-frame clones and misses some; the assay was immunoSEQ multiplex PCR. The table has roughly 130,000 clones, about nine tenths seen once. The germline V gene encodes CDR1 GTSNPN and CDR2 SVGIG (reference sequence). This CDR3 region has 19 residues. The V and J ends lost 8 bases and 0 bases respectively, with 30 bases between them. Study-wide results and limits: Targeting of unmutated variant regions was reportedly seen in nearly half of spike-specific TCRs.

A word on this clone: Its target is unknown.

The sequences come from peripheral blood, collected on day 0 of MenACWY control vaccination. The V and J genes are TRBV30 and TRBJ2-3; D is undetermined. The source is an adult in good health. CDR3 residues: CAATLLGTTLFQSTDTQYF. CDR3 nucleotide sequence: TGTGCCGCAACCCTGCTCGGCACCACACTTTTCCAGAGCACAGATACGCAGTATTTT.